Shown below are 24 T cell receptor beta chains from a single sample sequenced in a study of cytomegalovirus exposure and HLA in healthy donors. Primers included in the PCR were 60 Vbeta and 13 Jbeta primers. TCRdb's copy holds only in-frame clones and misses some; the assay was immunoSEQ multiplex PCR. The sample consists of 130,000 or so clones, around 8.5% of them appearing once. Sequencing was done on a sample of PBMCs. The receptor set was obtained from a man between 40 and 49 years old in good health and CMV-seronegative.

The chain combines TRBV2 with TRBJ1-6; no definite D call. V was cut by 4 bases and J by 0 bases, with 10 bases left in between. CDR1 is SNHLY, CDR2 FYNNEI, per germline. The CDR3 sequence is 16 residues long. The CDR3 region has the DNA TGTGCCAGCAGTGTCAGGATGAGCTCCTATAATTCACCCCTCCACTTT. This codes for CASSVRMSSYNSPLHF. The full variable domain, in which reference TRBV2 and TRBJ1-6 provide the parts outside the CDR3, is EPEVTQTPSHQVTQMGQEVILRCVPISNHLYFYWYRQILGQKVEFLVSFYNNEISEKSEIFDDQFSVERPDGSNFTLKIRSTKLEDSAMYFCASSVRMSSYNSPLHFGNGTRLTVT.

V is TRBV9 and J is TRBJ1-5; D may be TRBD1 (6 bases). The CDR3 sequence is 14 residues long. V lost 3 bases to trimming and J lost 7 bases, with 14 bases between them. Germline lookup yields CDR1 SGDLS and CDR2 YYNGEE. CDR3 bases: TGTGCCAGCAGCGCCCCAGGGGTATGGCAGCCCCAGCATTTT. Protein product: CASSAPGVWQPQHF.

The chain couples TRBV13 to TRBJ2-5; the match to TRBD1 covers 12 bases. The CDR3 consists of 17 residues. The germline gives CDR1 PRHDT, CDR2 FYEKMQ (reference sequence). V lost 0 bases to trimming and J lost 5 bases; unmatched junction nucleotides: 7. The CDR3 sequence: CASSLGGTGGAVETQYF. The CDR3 DNA reads TGTGCCAGCAGCTTAGGAGGGACAGGGGGCGCGGTGGAGACCCAGTACTTC.

This clone was detected a few times. Germline and junction disagree at one end, which may indicate a read error. The genes are TRBV6-6 and TRBJ2-2, with 9 positions matching TRBD1. Germline lookup yields CDR1 MNHNY and CDR2 SVGAGI (reference sequence). There are 14 residues in the CDR3. The CDR3 nucleotides read TGTGCCAGCAATTACGGGACAGGGACCGGGGAGCTGTTTTTT. Its translation: CASNYGTGTGELFF.

This clone occurred a few times. V gene TRBV7-6 combines with J gene TRBJ2-2, with TRBD1 identical over 7 bases. Germline V gene lookup returns CDR1 SGHVS and CDR2 FNYEAQ. The CDR3 covers 15 residues. V shed 5 bases, J shed 2 bases, and the junction held 5 bases outside the gene matches. The CDR3 sequence is CASSRRTGNTGELFF. CDR3 sequence (DNA): TGTGCCAGCAGCCGACGGACAGGAAACACCGGGGAGCTGTTTTTT. Based on the CDR3 plus reference TRBV7-6 and TRBJ2-2, the full variable domain is GAGVSQSPRYKVTKRGQDVALRCDPISGHVSLYWYRQALGQGPEFLTYFNYEAQQDKSGLPNDRFSAERPEGSISTLTIQRTEQRDSAMYRCASSRRTGNTGELFFGEGSRLTVL.

The chain joins TRBV5-4 to TRBJ2-7; 7 nucleotides match TRBD2. Germline V gene sequence: CDR1 SGHNT, CDR2 YYREEE (reference sequence). V lost 2 bases to trimming and J lost 0 bases; unmatched junction nucleotides: 2. The CDR3 runs to 14 residues. CDR3 protein: CASSFGGSSYEQYF. The CDR3 DNA is TGTGCCAGCAGCTTCGGGGGGAGCTCCTACGAGCAGTACTTC.

The rearrangement joins TRBV6-5 to TRBJ2-3; TRBD2 agrees at 8 bases. The CDR3 covers 16 residues. Per germline, CDR1 MNHEY and CDR2 SVGAGI. Trimming removed 4 bases from V and 2 bases from J; junction bases left unmatched: 8. The CDR3 coding sequence is TGTGCCAGCAGTTCCCCGCGGCGGGGGGTCACAGATACGCAGTATTTT. Residues: CASSSPRRGVTDTQYF.

This clone turned up a few times. The CDR3 DNA follows: TGCAGCGTTGAAATCACCGGGACAGGGGAACCTGAAGCTTTCTTT. Translated, it gives CSVEITGTGEPEAFF. V gene TRBV29-1 combines with J gene TRBJ1-1, with 10 bases aligning to TRBD1. This CDR3 region has 15 residues. V was clipped by 2 bases and J by 6 bases; unmatched bases: 9. Germline loops: CDR1 SQVTM, CDR2 ANQGSEA.

A few counts support this clone. V gene TRBV7-3 combines with J gene TRBJ2-2; D remains ambiguous. V lost 5 bases and J 0 bases, leaving 7 bases between the germline ends. In germline, CDR1 is SGHTA, CDR2 FQGTGA. The CDR3 contains 14 residues. CDR3 sequence: CASSPLSNTGELFF. CDR3 in DNA: TGTGCCAGCAGCCCCCTATCGAACACCGGGGAGCTGTTTTTT. Combining the CDR3 with reference TRBV7-3 and TRBJ2-2 gives the whole variable domain GAGVSQTPSNKVTEKGKYVELRCDPISGHTALYWYRQSLGQGPEFLIYFQGTGAADDSGLPNDRFFAVRPEGSVSTLKIQRTERGDSAVYLCASSPLSNTGELFFGEGSRLTVL.

This clone was seen more than once but under ten times. The rearrangement uses TRBV29-1 and TRBJ2-2; D might be TRBD2 (5 bases). V lost 1 base and J 7 bases, leaving 13 bases between the germline ends. Germline loops: CDR1 SQVTM, CDR2 ANQGSEA. The CDR3 covers 14 residues. CDR3 amino acids: CSVEAGPSRGELFF. The CDR3 DNA sequence: TGCAGCGTTGAAGCGGGTCCTAGCCGCGGGGAGCTGTTTTTT.

About this clone itself: No DNA is shown, since the ends of the CDR3 on it are uncertain; the CDR3 is the one TCRdb lists. The chain employs TRBV29-1 and TRBJ1-2. The CDR3 is 12 amino acids in total, end residues counted. The V gene's germline CDR1 is SQVTM and CDR2 ANQGSEA. The CDR3 loop reads CSVGMGAGGYSF.

Points on this clone: The missing conserved phenylalanine or tryptophan at the end of this CDR3 makes a read error likely. J is TRBJ1-2 and V is TRBV7-9, with D hard to call. The V and J ends lost 1 base and 0 bases respectively, with 9 bases between them. CDR3 length equals 15 residues. Germline values: CDR1 SEHNR, CDR2 FQNEAQ (reference sequence). The CDR3 bases are TGTGCCAGCAGCTTAGGGTTCGGGACTAACTATGGCTACACCGTC. Protein sequence: CASSLGFGTNYGYTV.

About this clone: The same CDR3 also results from other DNA sequences found in this sample. The chain uses TRBV19 and TRBJ2-3, with D maybe TRBD2 (5 bases). Germline CDR1 and CDR2: LNHDA and SQIVND (reference sequence). Trimming cost V 6 bases and J 0 bases, with 7 bases left between them. The CDR3 runs to 13 residues. This chain's CDR3 is CASSGISTDTQYF. The CDR3 nucleotides read TGTGCCAGTAGCGGGATTAGCACAGATACGCAGTATTTT.

The gene calls are TRBV25-1 and TRBJ2-7, with 7 bases lining up with TRBD2. This CDR3 has 11 residues. V trimming: 8 bases; J trimming: 6 bases; junction bases outside the gene matches: 4. From germline, CDR1 is MGHDK and CDR2 SYGVNS. CDR3 sequence reads: CASRRGVEQYV. The CDR3, as DNA: TGTGCCAGCCGCCGGGGGGTCGAGCAGTACGTC.

The chain uses TRBV27 and TRBJ2-3, with 9 positions matching TRBD1. The J segment lost 3 bases and the V segment lost 2 bases, leaving 0 bases of the junction unmatched. CDR1 is MNHEY, CDR2 SMNVEV, per germline (reference sequence). This CDR3 contains 14 residues. CDR3 in amino acids: CASSLDRGTDTQYF. As DNA, the CDR3 is TGTGCCAGCAGTTTAGACAGGGGGACAGATACGCAGTATTTT.

The chain couples TRBV29-1 to TRBJ2-7; tentative D call: TRBD2 (5 bases). The germline V and J ends were trimmed by 4 bases and 5 bases, with 12 bases remaining between them. The germline V gene encodes CDR1 SQVTM and CDR2 ANQGSEA. The CDR3 consists of 12 residues. CDR3 amino acids: CSVGGSRNEQYF. CDR3 nucleotide sequence: TGCAGCGTTGGAGGGAGCAGGAACGAGCAGTACTTC.

This clone was found a few times. CDR3 amino acids: CSVAPDRGPYEQYF. The CDR3 nucleotides read TGCAGCGTTGCTCCGGACAGGGGTCCCTACGAGCAGTACTTC. The chain joins TRBV29-1 to TRBJ2-7, with 9 positions matching TRBD1. V was clipped by 4 bases and J by 2 bases; unmatched bases: 6. The CDR3 is made up of 14 amino acids. Germline CDR1 and CDR2: SQVTM and ANQGSEA.

A few counts support this clone. The J gene is TRBJ2-3, the V gene TRBV10-1, with TRBD1 as a possible D gene (6 bases). V gave up 0 bases and J gave up 1 base, with 11 bases separating them. Germline CDR1 is WNHNN and CDR2 is SYGVQD (reference sequence). The CDR3 loop spans 16 amino acids. The DNA for the CDR3 is TGCGCCAGCAGTGAGTCCGACAGGCGAGGCACAGATACGCAGTATTTT. This encodes CASSESDRRGTDTQYF.

There are a few counts of this clone. The chain is built from TRBV2 and TRBJ1-2, with 7 bases fitting TRBD1. In germline, CDR1 is SNHLY, CDR2 FYNNEI. This CDR3 region has 14 residues. The J segment lost 8 bases and the V segment lost 6 bases, leaving 12 bases of the junction unmatched. The CDR3 sequence is CASSGTGDPRGYTF. CDR3 in DNA: TGTGCCAGCAGCGGAACAGGGGATCCGCGGGGCTACACCTTC.

This chain connects TRBV19 to TRBJ1-1; a possible D gene is TRBD1 (6 bases). Germline V gives CDR1 LNHDA, CDR2 SQIVND (reference sequence). This CDR3 region has 15 residues. V lost 7 bases and J 1 base, leaving 16 bases between the germline ends. In DNA form, the CDR3 reads TGTGCCAGTACTCCAGCGGGGGGCTCGAACACTGAAGCTTTCTTT. The encoded protein is CASTPAGGSNTEAFF.

This clone was detected a few times. CDR3 nucleotide sequence: TGCGCCAGCAGCTTGGCTGGGACAGTTACTGAAGCTTTCTTT. This gives the protein CASSLAGTVTEAFF. This rearrangement joins TRBV5-1 to TRBJ1-1; 7 bases line up with TRBD1. The CDR3 consists of 14 residues. Germline CDR1 reads SGHRS; CDR2 reads YFSETQ. With V trimmed by 0 bases and J by 5 bases, 4 bases remained unmatched.

In its sample, this clone was seen a few times. V and J are TRBV7-2 and TRBJ1-2, with D hard to call. CDR1 and CDR2 (germline): SGHTA, FQGNSA. Trimming took off 2 bases at V and 8 bases at J, with 6 bases between the two ends. This CDR3 has 11 residues. For the CDR3, the DNA is TGTGCCAGCAGCTTACGAGGAGGCTACACCTTC. This sequence encodes CASSLRGGYTF. The variable domain in full, completed from reference TRBV7-2 and TRBJ1-2, reads GAGVSQSPSNKVTEKGKDVELRCDPISGHTALYWYRQSLGQGLEFLIYFQGNSAPDKSGLPSDRFSAERTGGSVSTLTIQRTQQEDSAVYLCASSLRGGYTFGSGTRLTVV.

V and J are TRBV7-9 and TRBJ1-2, with a possible D match to TRBD1 (6 bases). Trimming pared 5 bases from V and 8 bases from J, leaving 15 bases between. There are 13 residues in the CDR3. Looked up from germline, CDR1 is SEHNR and CDR2 is FQNEAQ (reference sequence). The CDR3, as DNA: TGTGCCAGCAGCGGGGGGGCGTTTCGGGGCTACACCTTC. Amino acid sequence: CASSGGAFRGYTF.

This clone was seen only a few times. V is TRBV4-1 and J is TRBJ2-2; 8 bases agree with TRBD1. CDR1 is MGHRA, CDR2 YSYEKL, per germline. This CDR3 is 15 amino acids long. With V trimmed by 3 bases and J by 5 bases, 5 bases remained unmatched. The CDR3 DNA reads as TGCGCCAGCAGCCAGACAGGGGAAGTAACCGGGGAGCTGTTTTTT. Residues: CASSQTGEVTGELFF.